The clone carrying this TCR beta chain was recorded many times. Its antigen is not identified. The CDR3 has 13 residues. The V and J ends lost 2 bases and 4 bases respectively, with 9 bases between them. Germline CDR1 reads SQVTM; CDR2 reads ANQGSEA. This sample was taken from a study of spatial heterogeneity in lung cancer. Study outcomes and limitations: One measure, the expanded intratumoral alpha and beta TCR count, tracked tumor mutation counts.

The time point: sample taken at primary tumor resection. TCRdb re-called the 5' RACE reads with MiXCR, one entry per CDR3 protein. The sample lists around 12,000 distinct CDR3 sequences, more than 5.5% occurring once. The chain is built from TRBV29-1 and TRBJ2-1; D gene uncertain. The sample consisted of lung tumor tissue, taken at surgery. The clonotype was recovered from a female donor with early-stage non-small cell lung cancer. This CDR3 is CSVEPLGYNEQFF. CDR3 sequence (DNA): TGCAGCGTTGAACCTCTGGGGTACAATGAGCAGTTCTTC.